These T cell receptor beta chains were read from a single sample in a study of siplizumab effects on memory and regulatory T cells. Some clones are missing from TCRdb's copy, which holds only in-frame ones; the method was immunoSEQ multiplex PCR. Among 90,000 to 95,000 clones, 80% to 95% were seen once, and the ten largest hold 5.5% to 7.5%. The sequencing input was CD8+ T cells sorted from blood. These receptors all stem from a human donor in good health. Each CDR3 is given with its conserved first and last residue. The D gene is left open where the match is weak. Clone size is given for some rows only: seen once, a few or many times, or a class if the clone is expanded.

>TRBV10-3|TRBD2|-|TRBJ2-3
TGTGCCATCAGTGAGCCCCTAGCGGGGAACGAAAATACGCAGTATTTT
CAISEPLAGNENTQYF
>TRBV28|TRBD2|-|TRBJ2-5
TGTGCCAGCGCTTGGACTAGCGGGACGGCCCGCGAAGAGACCCAGTACTTC
CASAWTSGTAREETQYF
>TRBV9|TRBD2|once|TRBJ2-7
TGTGCCAGCAGCGCTGAGACTAGCACGACCTACGAGCAGTACTTC
CASSAETSTTYEQYF
>TRBV7-6|TRBD1|once|TRBJ2-5
TGTGCCAGCACCCCTTCGGGACAGGGATGGGAGACCCAGTACTTC
CASTPSGQGWETQYF
>TRBV9|TRBD1|-|TRBJ1-6
TGTGCCAGCAGCGCGACTAAGACAGGGGTCAATTCACCCCTCCACTTT
CASSATKTGVNSPLHF
>TRBV4-3|-|-|TRBJ2-2
TGCGCCAGCAGCCAAGGGCGGGCCCACCCCGGGGAGCTGTTTTTT
CASSQGRAHPGELFF
>TRBV6-5|-|-|TRBJ1-1
TGTGCCAGCAGGCTACTGCACACTGAAGCTTTCTTT
CASRLLHTEAFF
>TRBV9|TRBD1|-|TRBJ1-2
TGTGCCAGCAGCCTGGACAGGGAGTTTAACTATGGCTACACCTTC
CASSLDREFNYGYTF
>TRBV27|-|once|TRBJ1-1
TGTGCCAGCAGTTTATCAGTGAACACTGAAGCTTTCTTT
CASSLSVNTEAFF
>TRBV4-3|TRBD2|-|TRBJ2-1
TGCGCCAGCAGGGGCGGCGGGAGCACTGAGCAGTTCTTC
CASRGGGSTEQFF
>TRBV27|-|-|TRBJ2-7
TGTGCCAGCAGTTTAGTCCCTGATATACTCTACGAGCAGTACTTC
CASSLVPDILYEQYF
>TRBV19|-|-|TRBJ1-3
TGTGCCAGTAGTATAGGGGAAGAAACTGGAAACACCATATATTTT
CASSIGEETGNTIYF
>TRBV9|TRBD1|-|TRBJ2-7
TGTGCCAGCAGCGTGGGGACAGGCCCCCTTACGCAGTACTTC
CASSVGTGPLTQYF
>TRBV9|-|-|TRBJ1-3
TGTGCCAGCAGCCCCGGGGGTTACTCTGGAAACACCATATATTTT
CASSPGGYSGNTIYF
>TRBV27|-|once|TRBJ2-3
TGTGCCAGCAGGCCAAACGCAGATACGCAGTATTTT
CASRPNADTQYF
>TRBV4-3|TRBD2|once|TRBJ2-2
TGCGCCAGCAGCCAAGGGACTAGCGGGAGGGCCGGGTACACCGGGGAGCTGTTTTTT
CASSQGTSGRAGYTGELFF
>TRBV7-7|-|few|TRBJ2-5
TGTGCTAGCAGCTTAGCGGTACATGGAGAGACCCAGTACTTC
CASSLAVHGETQYF
>TRBV25-1|-|-|TRBJ1-6
TGTGCCAGCAGTGAATACGCGTCACCCCTCCACTTT
CASSEYASPLHF